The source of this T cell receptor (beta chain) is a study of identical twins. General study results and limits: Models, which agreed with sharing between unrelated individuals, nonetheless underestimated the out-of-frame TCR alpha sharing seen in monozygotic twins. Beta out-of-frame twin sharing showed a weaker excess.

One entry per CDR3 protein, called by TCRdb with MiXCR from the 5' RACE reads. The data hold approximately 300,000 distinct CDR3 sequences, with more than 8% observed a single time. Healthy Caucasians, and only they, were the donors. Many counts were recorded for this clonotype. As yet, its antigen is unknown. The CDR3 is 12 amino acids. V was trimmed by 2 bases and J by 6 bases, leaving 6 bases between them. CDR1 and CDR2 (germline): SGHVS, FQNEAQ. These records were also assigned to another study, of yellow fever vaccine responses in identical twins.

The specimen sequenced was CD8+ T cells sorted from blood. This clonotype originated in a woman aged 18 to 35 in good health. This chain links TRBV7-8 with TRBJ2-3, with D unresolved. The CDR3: CASSLIVDTQYF. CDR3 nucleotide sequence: TGTGCCAGCAGCTTAATTGTGGATACGCAGTATTTT.